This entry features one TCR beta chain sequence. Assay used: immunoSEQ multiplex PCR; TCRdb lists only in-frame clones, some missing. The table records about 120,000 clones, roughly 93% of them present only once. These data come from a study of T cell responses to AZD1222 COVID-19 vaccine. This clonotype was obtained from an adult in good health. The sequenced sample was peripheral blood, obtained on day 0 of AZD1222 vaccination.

CDR3 in DNA: TGTGCCAGCAGACCACAGGACAGGGCCTACGAGCAGTACTTC. This gives the protein CASRPQDRAYEQYF. The chain carries TRBV6-6 and TRBJ2-7; 8 bases map to TRBD1. Germline lookup yields CDR1 MNHNY and CDR2 SVGAGI (reference sequence). With 6 bases clipped from V and 2 bases from J, the junction kept 6 bases outside the gene matches. CDR3 length: 14 residues.